One and the same sample provided the 31 T cell receptor beta chains below, sequenced in a study of T cell responses to AZD1222 COVID-19 vaccine. Sequenced by immunoSEQ multiplex PCR; TCRdb stores in-frame clones only, minus some. Of over 110,000 clones listed, around 91% are singletons. The material sequenced was peripheral blood, taken 28 days after the second AZD1222 dose. These receptors all come from an adult who received the AZD1222 COVID-19 vaccine.

The rearrangement uses TRBV7-9 and TRBJ2-1; unclear D gene. V dropped 0 bases and J dropped 14 bases, with 11 bases sitting between them. The germline V gene has CDR1 SEHNR and CDR2 FQNEAQ (reference sequence). The CDR3 loop spans 12 amino acids. The CDR3 sequence is CASSLALSKEFF. The CDR3 DNA is TGTGCCAGCAGCTTAGCGCTTAGTAAGGAGTTCTTC.

This rearrangement joins TRBV7-2 to TRBJ1-2; the D is unclear. CDR3 length: 14 amino acids. Looked up from germline, CDR1 is SGHTA and CDR2 is FQGNSA. V was shortened by 0 bases and J by 5 bases, with 10 bases between the two germline ends. The CDR3 sequence: CASSLANRGYGYTF. CDR3 in DNA: TGTGCCAGCAGCTTAGCGAATAGAGGATATGGCTACACCTTC.

This chain joins TRBV18 and TRBJ1-2, with D perhaps TRBD1 (5 bases). Germline CDR1 and CDR2: KGHSH and LQKENI. The CDR3 has 15 residues. Trimming cost V 3 bases and J 6 bases, with 17 bases left between them. In DNA, the CDR3 is TGTGCCAGCTCACCTTTGACAGACCGGTGGGATGGCTACACCTTC. Protein product: CASSPLTDRWDGYTF.

The chain couples TRBV5-1 to TRBJ1-1; D is possibly TRBD1 (5 bases). Germline values: CDR1 SGHRS, CDR2 YFSETQ. This CDR3 is 15 amino acids long. V shed 3 bases and J shed 3 bases, with 15 bases lying between them. CDR3 nucleotide sequence: TGCGCCAGCAGCTCGGTGGGGGTTCGCGACACTGAAGCTTTCTTT. It translates to CASSSVGVRDTEAFF.

The CDR3 coding sequence is TGTGCCAGCACCCCAACGGAGCTGGAAGAGCAGTTCTTC. It encodes CASTPTELEEQFF. V usage is TRBV6-2 or TRBV6-3 and J usage is TRBJ2-1, with no clear D. V was cut by 7 bases and J by 10 bases, with 17 bases left in between. The CDR3 is 13 amino acids. In germline, CDR1 is MNHEY, CDR2 SVGEGT.

The chain links TRBV7-9 to TRBJ2-1, with 9 bases lining up with TRBD2. Per germline, CDR1 SEHNR and CDR2 FQNEAQ (reference sequence). V lost 4 bases and J lost 11; bases outside the gene matches: 3. CDR3 length: 12 amino acids. The CDR3 is CASSSTSGKQFF. The CDR3 region has the DNA TGTGCCAGCAGCTCGACTAGCGGAAAGCAGTTCTTC.

The chain combines TRBV29-1 with TRBJ1-2; the D gene is possibly TRBD1 (5 bases). Trimming removed 7 bases at V and 4 bases at J, with 16 bases between. CDR3 size: 13 residues. Germline lookup yields CDR1 SQVTM and CDR2 ANQGSEA. CDR3 loop: CSAYSQGFYGYTF. The CDR3 coding sequence is TGCAGCGCCTACTCCCAGGGATTCTATGGCTACACCTTC.

V gene TRBV30 combines with J gene TRBJ1-1, with D tentatively TRBD1 (6 bases). The germline CDR1 and CDR2 sequences are GTSNPN and SVGIG (reference sequence). The V end was cut by 0 bases, the J end by 5 bases, with 13 bases between. The CDR3 contains 14 residues. CDR3 nucleotide sequence: TGTGCCTGGAGTGTGGGGGCCTCGGGGACTGAAGCTTTCTTT. The encoded protein is CAWSVGASGTEAFF.

The V gene is TRBV24-1, the J gene TRBJ2-1; no clear D gene. The CDR3 has 14 residues. The germline gives CDR1 KGHDR, CDR2 SFDVKD. Trimming took 3 bases from V and 3 from J, leaving 8 bases between them. CDR3 coding DNA: TGTGCCACCAGTGATAGAGCTCTCTACAATGAGCAGTTCTTC. Its protein is CATSDRALYNEQFF.

This sequence joins TRBV10-3 and TRBJ1-1, with 10 bases matching TRBD1. This CDR3 region has 15 residues. V was pared by 4 bases and J by 4 bases, with 6 bases of the junction left unmatched. Germline loops: CDR1 ENHRY, CDR2 SYGVKD. The CDR3 reads CAISGTGTGATEAFF. CDR3 nucleotides: TGTGCCATCAGTGGAACCGGGACAGGGGCCACTGAAGCTTTCTTT.

The V and J genes are TRBV29-1 and TRBJ1-1; D gene uncertain. Germline V gives CDR1 SQVTM, CDR2 ANQGSEA. CDR3 size: 13 residues. V was pared by 4 bases and J by 0 bases, with 9 bases between. The CDR3 coding sequence is TGCAGCGTTGGTCGCGGGTTGAACACTGAAGCTTTCTTT. Translation gives CSVGRGLNTEAFF.

The J gene is TRBJ1-4, the V gene TRBV19; 9 bases map to TRBD1. From germline, CDR1 is LNHDA and CDR2 SQIVND (reference sequence). J was trimmed by 7 bases and V by 3 bases; bases with no gene match: 3. The CDR3 length is 14 residues. CDR3 sequence: CASSMGTGFEKLFF. The CDR3 nucleotides are TGTGCCAGTAGTATGGGGACAGGGTTTGAAAAACTGTTTTTT.

V is TRBV2 and J is TRBJ1-1; TRBD1 might be the D (6 bases). CDR1 and CDR2 from the germline V gene are SNHLY and FYNNEI. Deletions cut 7 bases from V and 9 bases from J, with 15 bases between. The CDR3 spans 12 residues. The CDR3 nucleotides are TGTGCCAGCACCCTCCCGGACAGCCAAGCTTTCTTT. Its protein product is CASTLPDSQAFF.

This chain joins TRBV5-1 and TRBJ1-1; D not certain. The CDR3 length is 15 residues. Trimming cost V 1 base and J 0 bases, with 10 bases left between them. Germline CDR1 reads SGHRS; CDR2 reads YFSETQ. The DNA for the CDR3 is TGCGCCAGCAGCTTGTACAATCCGGTGAACACTGAAGCTTTCTTT. As protein: CASSLYNPVNTEAFF. The variable domain in full, with the rest retrieved from reference TRBV5-1 and TRBJ1-1, is KAGVTQTPRYLIKTRGQQVTLSCSPISGHRSVSWYQQTPGQGLQFLFEYFSETQRNKGNFPGRFSGRQFSNSRSEMNVSTLELGDSALYLCASSLYNPVNTEAFFGQGTRLTVV.

The chain has TRBV10-3 and TRBJ1-5, with TRBD1 identical over 7 bases. Germline loops: CDR1 ENHRY, CDR2 SYGVKD. This CDR3 has 15 residues. The V and J ends lost 0 bases and 3 bases, in that order; junction bases with no gene match: 2. CDR3 protein: CAISESTGTNQPQHF. The CDR3 coding sequence is TGTGCCATCAGTGAGTCGACAGGGACCAATCAGCCCCAGCATTTT.

The chain has TRBV30 and TRBJ2-2; D gene unclear. With 8 bases removed from V and 7 bases from J, the gap between germline ends came to 14 bases. The length of the CDR3 is 12 residues. Germline CDR1 is GTSNPN and CDR2 is SVGIG (reference sequence). This CDR3 reads CAGNRAHGELFF. CDR3 bases: TGTGCCGGTAACCGGGCTCACGGGGAGCTGTTTTTT.

The chain's CDR3 is CASSRGQAPEAFF. The CDR3 DNA reads TGTGCCAGCAGCCGAGGACAGGCCCCTGAAGCTTTCTTT. V gene TRBV5-8 combines with J gene TRBJ1-1, with 7 bases identical to TRBD1. CDR3 length: 13 residues. Germline assignment: CDR1 SGHTS and CDR2 YDEGEE. After removal of 4 bases from V and 6 bases from J, the junction contained 6 bases not matched to a gene. Combining the CDR3 with reference TRBV5-8 and TRBJ1-1 gives the whole variable domain EAGVTQSPTHLIKTRGQQATLRCSPISGHTSVYWYQQALGLGLQFLLWYDEGEERNRGNFPPRFSGRQFPNYSSELNVNALELEDSALYLCASSRGQAPEAFFGQGTRLTVV.

V usage is TRBV11-2 and J usage is TRBJ2-1; TRBD2 matches 8 bases. V was pared by 5 bases and J by 6 bases, with 12 bases of the junction left unmatched. CDR1 and CDR2 (germline): SGHAT, FQNNGV. The CDR3 has 16 amino acids. CDR3: CASSVAGTSRGNEQFF. The CDR3 bases are TGTGCCAGCAGCGTCGCCGGGACTAGTAGAGGCAATGAGCAGTTCTTC.

V gene TRBV5-4 combines with J gene TRBJ1-2; 7 bases line up with TRBD1. The CDR3 has 16 amino acids. Per the germline V gene, CDR1 is SGHNT and CDR2 is YYREEE (reference sequence). The junction had 9 bases not matched to a gene; V was cut back by 4 bases and J by 0 bases. The CDR3 nucleotides are TGTGCCAGCAGCCCGCCACCGACAGGGACTAACTATGGCTACACCTTC. Its protein is CASSPPPTGTNYGYTF. The variable domain in full, completed from reference TRBV5-4 and TRBJ1-2, reads ETGVTQSPTHLIKTRGQQVTLRCSSQSGHNTVSWYQQALGQGPQFIFQYYREEENGRGNFPPRFSGLQFPNYSSELNVNALELDDSALYLCASSPPPTGTNYGYTFGSGTRLTVV.

This clone was detected only once. The chain links TRBV12-3 or TRBV12-4 to TRBJ1-1; D is ambiguous. The germline V and J ends were trimmed by 5 bases and 4 bases, with 11 bases remaining between them. CDR3 size: 13 residues. CDR3 sequence (DNA): TGTGCCAGCAGTAAGGAGAGAAGCACTGAAGCTTTCTTT. Protein: CASSKERSTEAFF.

This chain links TRBV19 with TRBJ1-1, with D possibly TRBD1 on 6 matching bases. CDR1 and CDR2 (germline): LNHDA, SQIVND (reference sequence). The CDR3 loop spans 14 amino acids. The V gene lost 7 bases and the J gene lost 7 bases, with 19 bases spanning the gap. CDR3 sequence: CASTDFWSQGEAFF. The CDR3 DNA sequence: TGTGCCAGTACCGATTTTTGGTCACAGGGTGAAGCTTTCTTT.

The chain employs TRBV5-1 and TRBJ1-2; possibly TRBD1 for D (5 bases). The CDR3 has 16 residues. The germline V gene has CDR1 SGHRS and CDR2 YFSETQ. Trimming pared 3 bases from V and 6 bases from J, leaving 21 bases between. CDR3 bases: TGCGCCAGCAGCTCCCCGAGGGGAGGCCTGACGGATGGCTACACCTTC. Its protein product is CASSSPRGGLTDGYTF.

The chain couples TRBV15 to TRBJ1-2, with D uncertain. The CDR3 has 14 amino acids. Between the trimmed V and J ends, which lost 0 bases and 0 bases, there was a span of 5 bases. The germline V gene has CDR1 LNHNV and CDR2 YYDKDF (reference sequence). CDR3 DNA sequence: TGTGCCACCAGCAGAGATGTGGCTAACTATGGCTACACCTTC. Encoded protein: CATSRDVANYGYTF.

The gene calls are TRBV11-3 and TRBJ2-1; 10 bases are a match to TRBD2. This CDR3 comprises 16 residues. Germline CDR1 and CDR2: SGHNT and YENEEA. V lost 5 bases, J lost 3 bases, and 7 bases stayed unmatched. The CDR3 DNA sequence: TGTGCCAGCAGCCCCGGGGCTAGCGGGGGCTACAATGAGCAGTTCTTC. It is translated as CASSPGASGGYNEQFF. Combining the CDR3 with reference TRBV11-3 and TRBJ2-1 gives the whole variable domain EAGVVQSPRYKIIEKKQPVAFWCNPISGHNTLYWYLQNLGQGPELLIRYENEEAVDDSQLPKDRFSAERLKGVDSTLKIQPAELGDSAVYLCASSPGASGGYNEQFFGPGTRLTVL.

In nucleotides, the CDR3 is TGTGCCAGCAGCCTTAGCGGGGGCACAGATACGCAGTATTTT. Protein product: CASSLSGGTDTQYF. V usage is TRBV5-4 and J usage is TRBJ2-3; 8 bases align to TRBD2. The CDR3 runs 14 residues. V shed 4 bases and J 1 base; nucleotides not matched to a gene: 2. In germline, CDR1 is SGHNT, CDR2 YYREEE (reference sequence).

The V gene is TRBV18, the J gene TRBJ2-1; D unresolved. This CDR3 is 14 amino acids long. The V and J ends lost 1 base and 8 bases respectively, with 12 bases between them. The germline CDR1 and CDR2 sequences are KGHSH and LQKENI. The CDR3 is CASSPLYGPDEQFF. For the CDR3, the DNA is TGTGCCAGCTCACCACTTTACGGCCCGGATGAGCAGTTCTTC.

The V gene is TRBV12-3 or TRBV12-4, the J gene TRBJ1-5; no reliable D call. The CDR3 contains 13 residues. V lost 3 bases, J lost 0 bases, and 3 bases lay in between. The CDR3 spells CASSFDSNQPQHF. CDR3 bases: TGTGCCAGCAGTTTCGATAGCAATCAGCCCCAGCATTTT.

This chain joins TRBV6-5 and TRBJ1-5; 9 nucleotides agree with TRBD1. The CDR3 spans 14 residues. With 7 bases clipped from V and 1 base from J, the junction kept 2 bases outside the gene matches. CDR1 MNHEY and CDR2 SVGAGI come from the germline V gene. CDR3 nucleotides: TGTGCCAGCAAAGGGACAGGGAGCAATCAGCCCCAGCATTTT. Its protein product is CASKGTGSNQPQHF.

Remarks on this clone: Other DNA sequences in this specimen translate into the identical CDR3. J is TRBJ1-5 and V is TRBV19, with D possibly TRBD1 on 5 matching bases. CDR3 length: 12 amino acids. The V gene's germline CDR1 is LNHDA and CDR2 SQIVND (reference sequence). Between the trimmed V and J ends, which lost 1 base and 7 bases, there was a span of 5 bases. The CDR3 DNA is TGTGCCAGTAGTATAGGGGGGCAGCCCCAGCATTTT. It translates to CASSIGGQPQHF.

The V and J genes are TRBV7-2 and TRBJ1-1; possibly TRBD1 for D (5 bases). This CDR3 is 14 amino acids long. V shed 5 bases and J shed 1 base, with 11 bases lying between them. Germline V gives CDR1 SGHTA, CDR2 FQGNSA. This CDR3 reads CASSPGVSNTEAFF. CDR3 DNA sequence: TGTGCCAGCAGCCCGGGGGTGTCGAACACTGAAGCTTTCTTT.

The chain uses TRBV29-1 and TRBJ2-7; perhaps TRBD2 as D (5 bases). V dropped 0 bases and J dropped 9 bases, with 15 bases sitting between them. In germline, CDR1 is SQVTM, CDR2 ANQGSEA. CDR3 size: 13 residues. CDR3 nucleotide sequence: TGCAGCGTTGAAGATCCCTGGAGGCATAGGCAGTACGTC. Its translation: CSVEDPWRHRQYV.